This TCR beta chain was sequenced in a study of OX40 agonist ivuxolimab in advanced cancers. Across the study: Averaging about 60 years in age, with a range of about 23 to 90, the cohort was around 87% male.

The V end lost 1 base, the J end lost 9 bases, and 13 bases lay between the germline ends. The CDR3 has 14 amino acids. Germline CDR1 MNHEY, CDR2 SVGAGI. Blood samples were obtained at baseline, cycle 4 day 1, and cycle 7 day 1. The table came from immunoSEQ multiplex PCR; TCRdb's copy has only in-frame clones and leaves some out. This sample has about 20,000 clones, with 86% found just once. The TCR comes from an adult with an advanced solid tumor such as melanoma, head and neck, liver or kidney cancer. The sample consisted of CD4+ or CD8+ T cells sorted from blood, taken in a trial of the OX40 agonist ivuxolimab. The chain links TRBV6-5 to TRBJ2-1, with D tentatively TRBD1 or TRBD2 (6 bases each). This CDR3 is CASSYFREGGEQFF. In DNA form, the CDR3 reads TGTGCCAGCAGTTACTTTCGAGAGGGGGGTGAGCAGTTCTTC.